The 25 T cell receptor beta chains in this list originate from one sample, sequenced in a study of response to subunit inactivated influenza vaccine. TCRdb re-called the RT-PCR reads with MiXCR, one entry per CDR3 protein. Among about 500,000 distinct CDR3 sequences, about 17% were seen once, and the ten largest hold 2.5% to 3.5%. The sample in question was CD4+ T cells sorted from PBMCs, obtained less than 30 months after vaccination. These receptors all come from a man between 45 and 75 years old who received an inactivated influenza vaccine.

This chain uses TRBV12-3 or TRBV12-4 with TRBJ2-7; the D is unclear. V was pared by 3 bases and J by 0 bases, with 15 bases between. The CDR3 totals 16 residues. This chain's CDR3 is CASSLRRLESSYEQYF. The CDR3 nucleotides read TGTGCCAGCAGTTTGAGGCGGCTGGAAAGCTCCTACGAGCAGTACTTC.

This rearrangement joins TRBV20-1 to TRBJ2-1; no clear D. V was clipped by 1 base and J by 7 bases, with 11 bases between them. The CDR3 runs 13 residues. Germline CDR1 and CDR2: DFQATT and SNEGSKA (reference sequence). The CDR3 DNA reads as TGCAGTGCTAGAGGTCAGTTACGGAATGAGCAGTTCTTC. It is translated as CSARGQLRNEQFF.

This clonotype has a single count. The rearrangement joins TRBV28 to TRBJ2-7; 9 bases align to TRBD1. This CDR3 has 15 amino acids. V lost 7 bases and J lost 13; bases outside the gene matches: 20. Germline V lookup: CDR1 MDHEN, CDR2 SYDVKM. The CDR3 bases are TGTGCCAGCACCCTATCAGGGACAGGGATGGGCGAGCTCTACTTC. It encodes CASTLSGTGMGELYF.

This clonotype was seen only a few times. The V call is TRBV20-1, the J call TRBJ2-5; D gene unclear. CDR3 length: 16 amino acids. Germline CDR1 is DFQATT and CDR2 is SNEGSKA (reference sequence). Deletions cut 5 bases from V and 1 base from J, with 20 bases between. The CDR3 protein is CSAAPLWATGQETQYF. For the CDR3, the DNA is TGCAGTGCTGCCCCTTTGTGGGCCACCGGCCAAGAGACCCAGTACTTC.

This clonotype turned up a few times. The genes are TRBV11-2 and TRBJ1-1; D not resolved. V was shortened by 6 bases and J by 5 bases, with 19 bases between the two germline ends. The CDR3 is 15 amino acids. Germline CDR1 and CDR2: SGHAT and FQNNGV. CDR3 coding DNA: TGTGCCAGCAGGCCACGGAATCTGCGCAAAACTGAAGCTTTCTTT. Amino acids: CASRPRNLRKTEAFF.

The chain couples TRBV6-2 or TRBV6-3 to TRBJ2-1, with 9 bases fitting TRBD2. The CDR3 contains 17 residues. J lost 3 bases, V lost 7 bases, and 13 bases had no gene match. The germline CDR1 and CDR2 sequences are MNHEY and SVGEGT. The CDR3 protein is CASTHRGGRGGYNEQFF. Here the CDR3 DNA reads TGTGCCAGCACCCACCGCGGCGGGCGGGGGGGCTACAATGAGCAGTTCTTC.

The gene calls are TRBV4-1 and TRBJ1-2, with 7 bases matching TRBD1. The CDR3 runs 14 residues. V was pared by 2 bases and J by 8 bases, with 8 bases of the junction left unmatched. Germline loops: CDR1 MGHRA, CDR2 YSYEKL. CDR3 in amino acids: CASSQPDRVSGYTF. As DNA, the CDR3 is TGCGCCAGCAGCCAACCCGACAGGGTAAGCGGCTACACCTTC.

This clonotype has only a few counts. This CDR3 is CAISEGPSGRNTEAFF. The CDR3 DNA follows: TGTGCCATCAGTGAGGGTCCTTCAGGGCGGAACACTGAAGCTTTCTTT. This sequence joins TRBV10-3 and TRBJ1-1, with D possibly being TRBD1 (5 bases). This CDR3 has 16 amino acids. Germline V gene data show CDR1 as ENHRY and CDR2 as SYGVKD. V was pared by 2 bases and J by 1 base, with 14 bases between.

This clonotype showed up just a few times. The chain combines TRBV12-3 or TRBV12-4 with TRBJ2-1, with 9 nucleotides matching TRBD2. Germline trimming cut 4 bases from V and 16 bases from J; bases unmatched to any gene: 20. The CDR3 has 16 residues. The CDR3 DNA is TGTGCCAGCAGTTCCCCAACGGTAGCGGGGGATCCCACCCTCTTCTTC. Its protein product is CASSSPTVAGDPTLFF.

The chain has TRBV7-8 and TRBJ2-7; D not resolved. Germline V gene lookup returns CDR1 SGHVS and CDR2 FQNEAQ. V was clipped by 3 bases and J by 2 bases, with 5 bases between them. The CDR3 is 12 residues long. CDR3 DNA sequence: TGTGCCAGCAGCTTCTCCCCCTACGAGCAGTACTTC. Its translation is CASSFSPYEQYF.

In this sample, this clonotype turned up a few times. The V gene is TRBV7-7, the J gene TRBJ2-3, with a possible D match to TRBD1 (5 bases). The CDR3 extends over 15 amino acids. Per the germline V gene, CDR1 is SSHAT and CDR2 is FNYEAQ (reference sequence). Trimming shortened V by 5 bases and J by 1 base, and 13 bases separated the two germline ends. The CDR3 protein is CASSQTVLGTDTQYF. The CDR3 DNA reads as TGTGCCAGCAGCCAGACAGTCCTAGGCACAGATACGCAGTATTTT.

This clonotype came up a few times. The rearrangement uses TRBV5-1 and TRBJ2-7; 9 bases agree with TRBD1. V lost 3 bases to trimming and J lost 7 bases; unmatched junction nucleotides: 8. This CDR3 region has 14 residues. Germline loops: CDR1 SGHRS, CDR2 YFSETQ. CDR3 in amino acids: CASSSQGAPTEQYF. The CDR3 DNA reads TGCGCCAGCAGCTCACAGGGGGCGCCCACTGAGCAGTACTTC.

J is TRBJ2-3 and V is TRBV6-1, with D possibly TRBD2 on 5 matching bases. V lost 6 bases and J lost 0, with 10 bases in between. The CDR3 runs to 14 residues. Per the germline V gene, CDR1 is MNHNS and CDR2 is SASEGT. CDR3 sequence (DNA): TGTGCCAGCAGGAGAGCGGAAAGCACAGATACGCAGTATTTT. The encoded protein is CASRRAESTDTQYF.

A few counts support this clonotype. This chain connects TRBV28 to TRBJ2-3, with D unresolved. Looked up from germline, CDR1 is MDHEN and CDR2 is SYDVKM. This CDR3 contains 15 residues. V was clipped by 2 bases and J by 3 bases, with 12 bases between them. Written as DNA, the CDR3 is TGTGCCAGCAGTTTACCGTTAGGCGCAACAGATACGCAGTATTTT. It codes for CASSLPLGATDTQYF.

In its sample, this clonotype was seen a few times. The J gene is TRBJ2-1, the V gene TRBV4-3, with D unclear. The germline CDR1 and CDR2 sequences are LGHNA and YSLEER. This CDR3 contains 15 residues. Trimming cost V 0 bases and J 0 bases, with 6 bases left between them. The CDR3 DNA reads TGCGCCAGCAGCCAAGATTCTAGCTCCTACAATGAGCAGTTCTTC. This gives the protein CASSQDSSSYNEQFF.

This clonotype was seen repeatedly, ten times or more. V is TRBV12-3 or TRBV12-4 and J is TRBJ2-3; D gene unclear. The CDR3 runs 14 residues. V lost 6 bases and J 0 bases, leaving 10 bases between the germline ends. Here the CDR3 DNA reads TGTGCCAGCAGGCTCTCGGCTAGCACAGATACGCAGTATTTT. It encodes CASRLSASTDTQYF.

Only a few counts were recorded for this clonotype. This chain links TRBV29-1 with TRBJ2-1; 7 bases map to TRBD1. The CDR3 covers 13 residues. V lost 6 bases, J lost 1 base, and 3 bases stayed unmatched. Per germline, CDR1 SQVTM and CDR2 ANQGSEA. CDR3 loop: CSVMTGSYNEQFF. CDR3 coding DNA: TGCAGCGTCATGACAGGGTCCTACAATGAGCAGTTCTTC.

The rearrangement joins TRBV18 to TRBJ1-5, with D possibly TRBD1 on 6 matching bases. The germline V gene encodes CDR1 KGHSH and CDR2 LQKENI. The V end was cut by 5 bases, the J end by 9 bases, with 17 bases between. This CDR3 is 14 amino acids long. The CDR3 here is CASSREEGDGPQHF. The CDR3, as DNA: TGTGCCAGCTCAAGAGAAGAGGGGGACGGGCCCCAGCATTTT.

This clonotype occurred many times. The genes are TRBV12-3 or TRBV12-4 and TRBJ2-7, with TRBD2 matching over 9 bases. This CDR3 is 14 amino acids long. V lost 2 bases to trimming and J lost 2 bases; unmatched junction nucleotides: 1. The CDR3 DNA is TGTGCCAGCAGTTTAAGCGGGGGGACCTACGAGCAGTACTTC. It codes for CASSLSGGTYEQYF.

This clonotype was counted only a few times. The gene calls are TRBV20-1 and TRBJ2-5, with D perhaps matching TRBD1 (6 bases). CDR3 size: 14 residues. Germline V CDR1 and CDR2: DFQATT, SNEGSKA (reference sequence). V lost 1 base, J lost 4 bases, and 13 bases lay in between. This CDR3 reads CSARGDTGTETQYF. CDR3 DNA: TGCAGTGCTAGAGGGGACACGGGGACAGAGACCCAGTACTTC.

V is TRBV20-1 and J is TRBJ2-2; D is possibly TRBD2 (5 bases). The V gene lost 3 bases and the J gene lost 4 bases, with 21 bases spanning the gap. There are 17 residues in the CDR3. Germline-derived CDR1 and CDR2 are DFQATT and SNEGSKA (reference sequence). CDR3 bases: TGCAGTGCTAGGCGGGCCCCAGCGGAGGCAATCACCGGGGAGCTGTTTTTT. Its protein is CSARRAPAEAITGELFF.

In this sample, this clonotype turned up many times. The chain joins TRBV4-3 to TRBJ2-3; D not resolved. Trimming pared 3 bases from V and 5 bases from J, leaving 12 bases between. Per germline, CDR1 LGHNA and CDR2 YSLEER. This CDR3 is 14 amino acids long. CDR3 in amino acids: CASSHQNSIDTQYF. The CDR3 DNA follows: TGCGCCAGCAGCCATCAGAATTCCATAGATACGCAGTATTTT.

This clonotype has more than one count but fewer than ten. The rearrangement joins TRBV5-5 to TRBJ2-2; tentatively, D is TRBD1 (5 bases). This CDR3 is built from 16 residues. The germline CDR1 and CDR2 sequences are SGHKS and YYEKEE (reference sequence). With 6 bases removed from V and 0 bases from J, the gap between germline ends came to 15 bases. CDR3 nucleotide sequence: TGTGCCAGCACCCAACTCGCAGGGACGAACACCGGGGAGCTGTTTTTT. It translates to CASTQLAGTNTGELFF.

In its sample, this clonotype was seen a few times. The gene calls are TRBV2 and TRBJ2-1, with D perhaps matching TRBD1 (5 bases). Germline V gene data show CDR1 as SNHLY and CDR2 as FYNNEI. The CDR3 extends over 14 amino acids. Trimming cost V 7 bases and J 10 bases, with 20 bases left between them. The CDR3, as DNA: TGTGCCAGCACCCCCTCAAGGCAGGGCCTAGAGCAGTTCTTC. It translates to CASTPSRQGLEQFF.

This clonotype has a handful of counts. This sequence joins TRBV20-1 and TRBJ1-1, with TRBD1 identical over 10 bases. Germline trimming cut 6 bases from V and 7 bases from J; bases unmatched to any gene: 8. Germline CDR1 is DFQATT and CDR2 is SNEGSKA (reference sequence). The CDR3 consists of 13 residues. CDR3 residues: CSALTGGRGEAFF. The CDR3 coding sequence is TGCAGTGCCCTGACAGGGGGCAGGGGTGAAGCTTTCTTT.